This is a list of T cell receptor beta chains from one sample in a study of T cells in Graves' hyperthyroidism and ophthalmopathy. TCRdb processed the multiplex PCR reads anew with MiXCR; each CDR3 protein has one entry. The sample records 300,000 or so distinct CDR3 sequences, approximately 16% being singletons. The material sequenced was blood. These receptor sequences come from a man between 25 and 39 years old with Graves' hyperthyroidism. Both conserved end residues are part of each CDR3. D genes are given only for firm matches. Only part of the rows carry a size: once, few, many, or a class if the clone is expanded.

>TRBV20-1|TRBJ2-7|many|TRBD1
CSAHATGGEGYEQYF
TGCAGTGCTCACGCGACAGGGGGTGAAGGCTACGAGCAGTACTTC
>TRBV18|TRBJ1-5|many|TRBD1
CASSLTGADQPQHF
TGTGCCAGCTCACTGACAGGGGCTGATCAGCCCCAGCATTTT
>TRBV18|TRBJ1-6|many|TRBD1
CASSPQGQNSPLHF
TGTGCCAGCTCACCACAGGGACAGAATTCACCCCTCCACTTT
>TRBV7-2|TRBJ2-1|many|NA
CASSLVGGAYNEQFF
TGTGCCAGCAGCTTAGTAGGAGGGGCCTACAATGAGCAGTTCTTC
>TRBV15|TRBJ2-7|NA|NA
CAASSHTYEQYF
TGTGCCGCCAGCAGCCATACCTACGAGCAGTACTTC
>TRBV27|TRBJ1-5|few|NA
CASSTHMESNQPQHF
TGTGCCAGCAGTACACACATGGAAAGCAATCAGCCCCAGCATTTT
>TRBV20-1|TRBJ1-2|NA|TRBD1
CSASSRQGNYGYTF
TGCAGTGCTAGCTCCCGACAGGGGAACTATGGCTACACCTTC
>TRBV30|TRBJ1-5|many|NA
CAWSGQVNQPQHF
TGTGCCTGGAGTGGACAGGTCAATCAGCCCCAGCATTTT
>TRBV11-3|TRBJ2-1|many|NA
CASSLDLKTYNEQFF
TGTGCCAGCAGCTTAGATCTTAAGACTTACAATGAGCAGTTCTTC
>TRBV2|TRBJ2-5|many|TRBD2
CASSDIAGEWETQYF
TGTGCCAGCAGTGACATAGCGGGAGAGTGGGAGACCCAGTACTTC
>TRBV10-2|TRBJ2-5|NA|TRBD2
CASNGGEETQYF
TGCGCCAGTAACGGGGGGGAAGAGACCCAGTACTTC
>TRBV28|TRBJ2-7|many|NA
CASRPSGTYEQYF
TGTGCCAGCAGACCAAGCGGTACCTACGAGCAGTACTTC
>TRBV7-2|TRBJ2-5|many|NA
CASILLGQKETQYF
TGTGCCAGCATCCTTCTCGGACAGAAAGAGACCCAGTACTTC
>TRBV13|TRBJ2-5|NA|NA
CASSLGRRLHF
TGTGCCAGCAGCTTAGGCCGGAGGTTGCACTTC
>TRBV28|TRBJ2-1|many|TRBD2
CASENGREGTYNEQFF
TGTGCCAGCGAAAATGGGCGGGAGGGAACCTACAATGAGCAGTTCTTC
>TRBV19|TRBJ1-2|NA|NA
CASSILAPPGYGYTF
TGTGCCAGTAGTATTCTGGCACCGCCTGGATATGGCTACACCTTC
>TRBV12-3/TRBV12-4|TRBJ1-2|many|NA
CASSLSLYGYTF
TGTGCCAGCAGTTTAAGTCTCTATGGCTACACCTTC
>TRBV9|TRBJ2-5|few|NA
CASSVGDGRETQYF
TGTGCCAGCAGCGTAGGGGACGGCAGGGAGACCCAGTACTTC
>TRBV30|TRBJ1-5|few|NA
CAWSLRGMGPQHF
TGTGCCTGGAGCCTAAGGGGGATGGGGCCCCAGCATTTT